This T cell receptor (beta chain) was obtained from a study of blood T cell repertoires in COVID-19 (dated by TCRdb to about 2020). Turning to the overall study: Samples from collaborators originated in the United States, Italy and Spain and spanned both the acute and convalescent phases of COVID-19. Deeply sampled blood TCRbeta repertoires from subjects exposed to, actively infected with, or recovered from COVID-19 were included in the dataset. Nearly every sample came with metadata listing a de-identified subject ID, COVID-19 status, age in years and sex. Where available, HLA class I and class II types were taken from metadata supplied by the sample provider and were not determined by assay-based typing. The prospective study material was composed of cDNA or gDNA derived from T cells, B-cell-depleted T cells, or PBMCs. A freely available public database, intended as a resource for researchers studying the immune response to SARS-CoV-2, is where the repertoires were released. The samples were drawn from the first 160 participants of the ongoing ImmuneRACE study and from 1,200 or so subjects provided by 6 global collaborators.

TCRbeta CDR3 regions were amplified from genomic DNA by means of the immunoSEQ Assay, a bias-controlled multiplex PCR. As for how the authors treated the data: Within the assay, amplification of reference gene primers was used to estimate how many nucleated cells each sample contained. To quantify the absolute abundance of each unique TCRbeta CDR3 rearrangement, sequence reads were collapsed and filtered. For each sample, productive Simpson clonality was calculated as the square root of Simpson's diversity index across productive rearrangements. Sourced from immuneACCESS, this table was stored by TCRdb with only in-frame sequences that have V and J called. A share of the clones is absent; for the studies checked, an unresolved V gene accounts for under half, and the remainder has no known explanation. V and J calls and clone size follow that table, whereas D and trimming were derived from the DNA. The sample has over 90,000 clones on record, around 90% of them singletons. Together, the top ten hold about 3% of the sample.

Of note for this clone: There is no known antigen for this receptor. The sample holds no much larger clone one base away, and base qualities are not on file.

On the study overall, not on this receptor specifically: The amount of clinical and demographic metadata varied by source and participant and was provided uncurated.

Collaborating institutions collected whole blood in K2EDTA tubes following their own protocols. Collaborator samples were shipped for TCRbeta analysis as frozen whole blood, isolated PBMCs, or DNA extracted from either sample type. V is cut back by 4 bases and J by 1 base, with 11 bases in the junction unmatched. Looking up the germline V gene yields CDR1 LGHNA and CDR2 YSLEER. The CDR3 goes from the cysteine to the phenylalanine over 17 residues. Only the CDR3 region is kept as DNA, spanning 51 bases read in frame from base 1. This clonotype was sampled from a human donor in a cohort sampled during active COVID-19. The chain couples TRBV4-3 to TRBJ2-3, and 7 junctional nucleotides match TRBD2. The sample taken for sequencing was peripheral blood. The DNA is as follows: TGCGCCAGCAGCCGCGGGAGTGCTGGGGCCGGCACAGATACGCAGTATTTT. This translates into CASSRGSAGAGTDTQYF.